A selection of T cell receptor beta chains follows, all from one sample in a study of blood T cells in healthy people across ages. Using its own MiXCR run on the 5' RACE reads, TCRdb lists one record per CDR3 protein. The table records just over 1 million distinct CDR3 sequences, more than 40% of them present only once. Specimen: blood. These receptors were taken from a woman in her sixties or seventies in good health. Each CDR3 is given with its conserved first and last residue. A D gene is named only where the DNA matches it firmly. Expanded clones are given a class, and other clones once, few, many or no size at all.

clone size	D gene	V gene	J gene	CDR3 protein	CDR3 DNA
few	-	TRBV5-1	TRBJ2-1	CASSLGAGAPYNEQFF	TGCGCCAGCAGCTTGGGTGCGGGGGCCCCCTACAATGAGCAGTTCTTC
-	TRBD2	TRBV6-1	TRBJ2-1	CASSEARWSGRYNEQFF	TGTGCCAGCAGTGAAGCGCGTTGGAGCGGGAGATACAATGAGCAGTTCTTC
once	TRBD2	TRBV9	TRBJ2-5	CASSPRVAGVRGTQYF	TGTGCCAGCAGCCCGCGAGTAGCGGGAGTACGGGGGACCCAGTACTTC
many	-	TRBV5-1	TRBJ2-7	CASSLGADVYEQYF	TGCGCCAGCAGCTTGGGAGCAGACGTTTACGAGCAGTACTTC
-	-	TRBV7-2	TRBJ2-3	CACRLRELTDTQYF	TGTGCCTGCAGGCTTAGGGAATTGACAGATACGCAGTATTTT
-	TRBD1	TRBV10-2	TRBJ1-1	CASILRGQGNTEAFF	TGCGCCAGCATCCTAAGGGGACAGGGGAACACTGAAGCTTTCTTT
-	-	TRBV4-2	TRBJ2-1	CASSQDLWGTSLASNEQFF	TGTGCTAGCAGCCAAGATCTTTGGGGTACTAGTTTGGCATCCAATGAGCAGTTCTTC
-	TRBD2	TRBV4-1	TRBJ2-4	CASSQRELAKNIQYF	TGCGCCAGCAGCCAGCGGGAGCTAGCCAAAAACATTCAGTACTTC
-	-	TRBV11-2	TRBJ2-7	CASSSQPTLSYEQYF	TGTGCCAGCAGCTCTCAACCTACCCTTTCCTACGAGCAGTACTTC
few	TRBD1	TRBV6-5	TRBJ2-1	CASSYSTRGPGGYNEQFF	TGTGCCAGCAGTTACTCGACCAGGGGGCCAGGGGGTTACAATGAGCAGTTCTTC
-	-	TRBV6-1	TRBJ1-5	CASSGARGSHQPQHF	TGTGCCAGCAGTGGGGCAAGGGGATCCCATCAGCCCCAGCATTTT
-	TRBD1	TRBV20-1	TRBJ2-7	CSALAGTAYEQYF	TGCAGTGCCCTAGCCGGGACAGCCTACGAGCAGTACTTC
-	TRBD2	TRBV25-1	TRBJ2-3	CASSEVGSGRTDTQYF	TGTGCCAGCAGTGAGGTTGGTAGCGGGAGGACAGATACGCAGTATTTT
few	-	TRBV11-2	TRBJ2-5	CASSLDPGIGETQYF	TGTGCCAGCAGCTTAGATCCGGGTATAGGAGAGACCCAGTACTTC
-	-	TRBV2	TRBJ2-7	CASSVRLRDYEQYF	TGTGCCAGCAGTGTTCGGCTGAGGGACTACGAGCAGTACTTC
-	-	TRBV4-1	TRBJ2-1	CASSQVLAAYNEQFF	TGCGCCAGCAGCCAAGTACTAGCTGCCTACAATGAGCAGTTCTTC
-	-	TRBV24-1	TRBJ1-2	CATSDNRQRNTEGYTF	TGTGCCACCAGTGACAACAGACAGCGGAACACTGAGGGCTACACCTTC
-	TRBD1	TRBV5-1	TRBJ2-5	CASSGQGISNEQYF	TGCGCCAGCAGTGGACAGGGGATTAGTAATGAGCAGTACTTC
few	-	TRBV12-3/TRBV12-4	TRBJ2-5	CASRRGAGEETQYF	TGTGCCAGCAGGAGGGGAGCCGGGGAAGAGACCCAGTACTTC
-	-	TRBV9	TRBJ2-6	CASSAGVEANVLTF	TGTGCCAGCAGCGCCGGGGTTGAAGCCAACGTCCTGACTTTC
few	-	TRBV7-2	TRBJ2-1	CASSPFSRDSSYNEQFF	TGTGCCAGCAGCCCCTTCAGCCGGGACTCCTCCTACAATGAGCAGTTCTTC
once	TRBD2	TRBV27	TRBJ2-6	CASSFWGGGANVLTF	TGTGCCAGCAGTTTTTGGGGGGGTGGGGCCAACGTCCTGACTTTC
-	-	TRBV6-5	TRBJ2-7	CASSYFGQENEQYF	TGTGCCAGCAGTTACTTTGGACAAGAAAACGAGCAGTACTTC
-	-	TRBV12-3/TRBV12-4	TRBJ1-6	CASSSDTGRTNSPLHF	TGTGCCAGCAGTTCAGACACCGGGAGGACGAATTCACCCCTCCACTTT
once	-	TRBV18	TRBJ2-4	CASSPEQGVKNIQYF	TGTGCCAGCTCACCCGAGCAGGGAGTCAAAAACATTCAGTACTTC
-	TRBD2	TRBV10-2	TRBJ2-2	CASRPGQGEGTSGSRGELFF	TGCGCCAGCAGGCCGGGACAGGGGGAAGGGACTAGCGGGAGTCGAGGGGAGCTGTTTTTT
few	-	TRBV10-3	TRBJ2-1	CAISESGAGGDEQFF	TGTGCCATCAGTGAGTCCGGCGCAGGCGGGGATGAGCAGTTCTTC
-	TRBD1	TRBV5-6	TRBJ1-2	CASSPTPGQGYYGYTF	TGTGCCAGCAGCCCCACTCCGGGACAGGGGTACTATGGCTACACCTTC
few	-	TRBV7-3	TRBJ2-1	CATKLYSSYNEQFF	TGTGCCACCAAGCTTTACAGCTCCTACAATGAGCAGTTCTTC
-	TRBD2	TRBV5-1	TRBJ2-3	CASSKMWGSGSTDTQYF	TGCGCCAGCAGCAAAATGTGGGGTAGCGGGAGCACAGATACGCAGTATTTT
-	-	TRBV4-1	TRBJ1-2	CASSQDYRAAKDYGYTF	TGCGCCAGCAGCCAAGATTACAGGGCGGCGAAGGACTATGGCTACACCTTC
many	-	TRBV5-1	TRBJ2-7	CASSTGSSYEQYF	TGTGCCAGCAGCACGGGATCCTCCTACGAGCAGTACTTC
-	TRBD1	TRBV20-1	TRBJ2-5	CSATGTGETQYF	TGCAGTGCTACCGGGACAGGAGAGACCCAGTACTTC